What follows describes a single T cell receptor beta chain. The specificity of this receptor is unknown. No much larger clone exists at a distance of one base, and base qualities are not known. The germline V gene supplies CDR1 MNHEY and CDR2 SVGAGI. The V end loses 2 bases and the J end loses 0 bases, and a stretch of 7 bases separates them. The CDR3 spans 14 residues, from the cysteine through the phenylalanine. Only the CDR3 DNA is retained, 42 bases long and in frame from the first base. The source of the sample is a study of blood T cell repertoires in COVID-19 (dated by TCRdb to 2020 to 2021). General notes on the study: Samples covering the acute and convalescent phases of COVID-19 were provided by collaborators in the United States, Italy and Spain. The prospective study material was composed of cDNA or gDNA derived from T cells, B-cell-depleted T cells, or PBMCs. Subjects who had been exposed to COVID-19, were actively infected with it, or had recovered from it provided the deeply sampled blood TCRbeta repertoires that made up the dataset. HLA class I and class II types, where available, came from metadata supplied by the sample provider rather than from assay-based typing. The samples were drawn from two sources: the first 160 participants of the ongoing ImmuneRACE study, and fewer than 1,500 subjects contributed by 6 global collaborators. Sample metadata almost always included a de-identified subject ID, COVID-19 status, age in years and sex. The repertoires were made available in a free public database intended to serve as a resource for research on the immune response to SARS-CoV-2. Results the study describes overall, beyond this receptor: Clinical and demographic metadata were provided uncurated, with the amount varying by source and participant.

One collaborating source in Seattle enrolled patients during active infection and followed them longitudinally through the course of disease. The collaborating institutions used their own protocols to collect whole blood in K2EDTA tubes. For TCRbeta analysis, collaborators shipped samples in one of three forms: frozen whole blood, isolated PBMCs, or DNA extracted from either of those sample types. The immunoSEQ Assay, a bias-controlled multiplex PCR, was used to amplify TCRbeta CDR3 regions from genomic DNA. As for the original processing: Nucleated cell counts per sample were estimated from amplification of reference gene primers within the assay. Sequence reads were collapsed and filtered to measure the absolute abundance of every unique TCRbeta CDR3 rearrangement. Productive Simpson clonality was computed per sample as the square root of Simpson's diversity index over productive rearrangements. The source is immuneACCESS, and TCRdb retained only in-frame sequences with V and J called. Part of the clones is not carried over; for the studies checked, unresolved V genes explain less than half of this, and the remainder is unexplained. V, J and clone size are taken as reported in that table, and D and trimming were inferred from the DNA itself. This sample holds fewer than 250,000 clones; 85% to 95% were observed only once. Together, the top ten hold more than 0.8% of the sample.

The V gene is TRBV6-5 and the J gene is TRBJ1-1, with the D gene not confidently named. This TCR was recovered from a man younger than 40 with COVID-19, enrolled during active disease. The material sequenced was peripheral blood. The nucleotides are TGTGCCAGCAGTTACGAGGGTATGAACACTGAAGCTTTCTTT. Translated, this gives CASSYEGMNTEAFF.